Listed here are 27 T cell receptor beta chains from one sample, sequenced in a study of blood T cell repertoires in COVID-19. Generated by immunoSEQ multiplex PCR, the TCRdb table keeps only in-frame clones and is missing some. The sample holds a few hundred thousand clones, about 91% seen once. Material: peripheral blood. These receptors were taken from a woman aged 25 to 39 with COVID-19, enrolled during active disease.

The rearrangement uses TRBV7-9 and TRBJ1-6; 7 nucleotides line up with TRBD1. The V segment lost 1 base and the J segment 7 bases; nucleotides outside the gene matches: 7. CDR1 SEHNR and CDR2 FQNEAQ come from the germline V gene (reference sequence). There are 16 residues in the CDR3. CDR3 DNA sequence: TGTGCCAGCAGCTTAGGCCCACAGGGGCGCAATTCACCCCTCCACTTT. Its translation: CASSLGPQGRNSPLHF.

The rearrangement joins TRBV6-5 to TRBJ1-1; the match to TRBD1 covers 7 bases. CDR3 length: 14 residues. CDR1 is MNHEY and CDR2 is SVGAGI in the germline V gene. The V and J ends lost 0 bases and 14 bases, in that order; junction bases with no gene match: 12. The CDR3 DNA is TGTGCCAGCAGTTACTCGACAGGGAGGTCCAAAAGCTTCTTT. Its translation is CASSYSTGRSKSFF.

The CDR3 here is CSASILLGTSGGTYNEQFF. In nucleotides, the CDR3 is TGCAGTGCTAGTATTCTGTTGGGGACTAGCGGGGGGACTTACAATGAGCAGTTCTTC. V is TRBV20-1 and J is TRBJ2-1; 15 bases are a match to TRBD2. Germline loops: CDR1 DFQATT, CDR2 SNEGSKA (reference sequence). The CDR3 extends over 19 amino acids. V trimming: 3 bases; J trimming: 4 bases; junction bases outside the gene matches: 13.

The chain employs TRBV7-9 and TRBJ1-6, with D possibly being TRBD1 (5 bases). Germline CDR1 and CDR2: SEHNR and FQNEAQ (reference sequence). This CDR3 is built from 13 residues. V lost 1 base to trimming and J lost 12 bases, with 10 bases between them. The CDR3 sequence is CASSLVGGVPLHF. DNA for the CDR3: TGTGCCAGCAGCTTAGTTGGAGGGGTACCCCTCCACTTT.

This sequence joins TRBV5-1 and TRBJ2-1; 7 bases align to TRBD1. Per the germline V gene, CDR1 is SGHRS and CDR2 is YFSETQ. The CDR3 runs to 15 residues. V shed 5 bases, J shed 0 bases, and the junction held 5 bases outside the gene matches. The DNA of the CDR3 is TGCGCCAGCAGTTTAGACAGGGTCTCCTACAATGAGCAGTTCTTC. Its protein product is CASSLDRVSYNEQFF.

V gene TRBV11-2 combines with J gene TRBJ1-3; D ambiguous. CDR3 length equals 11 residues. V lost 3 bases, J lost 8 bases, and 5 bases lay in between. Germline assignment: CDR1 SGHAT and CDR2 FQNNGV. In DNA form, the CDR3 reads TGTGCCAGCAGCTTTAGCGACACCATATATTTT. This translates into CASSFSDTIYF. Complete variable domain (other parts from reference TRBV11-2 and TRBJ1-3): EAGVAQSPRYKIIEKRQSVAFWCNPISGHATLYWYQQILGQGPKLLIQFQNNGVVDDSQLPKDRFSAERLKGVDSTLKIQPAKLEDSAVYLCASSFSDTIYFGEGSWLTVV.

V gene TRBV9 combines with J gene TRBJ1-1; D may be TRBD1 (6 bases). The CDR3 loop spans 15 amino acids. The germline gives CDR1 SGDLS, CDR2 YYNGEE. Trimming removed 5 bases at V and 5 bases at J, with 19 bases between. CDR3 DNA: TGTGCCAGCAGTTGGGGAAGGGGGAGAGGTACTGAAGCTTTCTTT. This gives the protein CASSWGRGRGTEAFF.

The CDR3 loop reads CASSEGSSRKLFF. The CDR3 coding sequence is TGTGCCAGCAGTGAGGGCAGCTCCCGAAAACTGTTTTTT. The V gene is TRBV2, the J gene TRBJ1-4; D is ambiguous. The CDR3 has 13 residues. CDR1 is SNHLY, CDR2 FYNNEI, per germline. V was shortened by 3 bases and J by 10 bases, with 12 bases between the two germline ends.

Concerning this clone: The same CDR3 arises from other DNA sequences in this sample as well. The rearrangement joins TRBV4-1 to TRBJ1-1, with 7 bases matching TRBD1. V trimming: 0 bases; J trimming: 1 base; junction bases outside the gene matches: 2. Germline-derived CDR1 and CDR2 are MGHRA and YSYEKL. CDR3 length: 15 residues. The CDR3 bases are TGCGCCAGCAGCCAAGATAGGACAGGGAACACTGAAGCTTTCTTT. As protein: CASSQDRTGNTEAFF.

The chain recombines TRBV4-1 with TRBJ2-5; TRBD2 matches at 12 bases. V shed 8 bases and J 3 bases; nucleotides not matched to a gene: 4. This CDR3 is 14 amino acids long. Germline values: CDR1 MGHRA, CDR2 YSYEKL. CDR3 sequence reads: CASGRTSGEETQYF. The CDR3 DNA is TGCGCCAGCGGGAGGACTAGCGGGGAAGAGACCCAGTACTTC.

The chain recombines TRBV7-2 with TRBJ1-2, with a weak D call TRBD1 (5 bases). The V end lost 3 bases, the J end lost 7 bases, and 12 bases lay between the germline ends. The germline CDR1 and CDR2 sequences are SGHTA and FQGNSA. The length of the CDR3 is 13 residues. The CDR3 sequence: CASSFGREGGYTF. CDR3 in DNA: TGTGCCAGCAGCTTTGGCAGGGAGGGTGGCTACACCTTC.

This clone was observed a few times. CDR3 sequence: CASSEPDRELSYNSPLHF. In DNA, the CDR3 is TGCGCCAGCAGTGAGCCGGACAGGGAACTCTCCTATAATTCACCCCTCCACTTT. V and J are TRBV10-2 and TRBJ1-6, with 8 nucleotides matching TRBD1. CDR1 is WSHSY, CDR2 SAAADI, per germline. The CDR3 extends over 18 amino acids. The V gene end was trimmed by 2 bases and the J gene end by 0 bases; junction bases not matched to a gene: 6.

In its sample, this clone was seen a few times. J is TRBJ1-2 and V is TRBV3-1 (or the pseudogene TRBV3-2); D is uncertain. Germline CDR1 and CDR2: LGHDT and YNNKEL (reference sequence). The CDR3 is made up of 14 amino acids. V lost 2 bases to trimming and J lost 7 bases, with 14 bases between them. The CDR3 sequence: CASSQPATRVGYTF. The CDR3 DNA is TGTGCCAGCAGCCAACCGGCCACACGGGTTGGCTACACCTTC.

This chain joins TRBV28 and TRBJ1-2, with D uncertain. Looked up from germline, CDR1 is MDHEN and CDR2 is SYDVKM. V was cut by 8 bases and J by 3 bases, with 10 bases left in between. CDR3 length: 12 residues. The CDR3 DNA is TGTGCCAGCCAAGCTAGCTACTATGGCTACACCTTC. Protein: CASQASYYGYTF.

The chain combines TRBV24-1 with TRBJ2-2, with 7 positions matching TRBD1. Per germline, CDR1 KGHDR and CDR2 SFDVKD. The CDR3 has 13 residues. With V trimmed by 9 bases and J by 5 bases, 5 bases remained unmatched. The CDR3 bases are TGTGCCACCCGACAGGGTGTAACCGGGGAGCTGTTTTTT. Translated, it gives CATRQGVTGELFF.

The CDR3 coding sequence is TGTGCCAGCAGCCAAGACAGGAACTCTGGAAACACCATATATTTT. Translating gives CASSQDRNSGNTIYF. This chain connects TRBV4-2 to TRBJ1-3; D uncertain. This CDR3 contains 15 residues. Germline V gene sequence: CDR1 LGHNA, CDR2 YNFKEQ. Trimming cost V 0 bases and J 0 bases, with 6 bases left between them.

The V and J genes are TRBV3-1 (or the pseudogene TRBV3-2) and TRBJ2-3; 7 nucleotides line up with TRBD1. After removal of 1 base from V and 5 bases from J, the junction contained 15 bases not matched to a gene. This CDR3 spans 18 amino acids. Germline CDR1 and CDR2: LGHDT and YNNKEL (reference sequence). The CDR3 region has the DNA TGTGCCAGCAGCCAAGGCAACCGGGACAGCATTAGGCGAGATACGCAGTATTTT. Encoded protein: CASSQGNRDSIRRDTQYF.

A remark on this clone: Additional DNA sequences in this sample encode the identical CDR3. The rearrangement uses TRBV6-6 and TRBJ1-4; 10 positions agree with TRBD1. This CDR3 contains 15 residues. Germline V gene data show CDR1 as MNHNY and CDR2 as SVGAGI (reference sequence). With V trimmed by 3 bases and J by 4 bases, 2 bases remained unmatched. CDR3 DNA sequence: TGTGCCAGCAGTTATGGACAGGGGGTTAATGAAAAACTGTTTTTT. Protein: CASSYGQGVNEKLFF.

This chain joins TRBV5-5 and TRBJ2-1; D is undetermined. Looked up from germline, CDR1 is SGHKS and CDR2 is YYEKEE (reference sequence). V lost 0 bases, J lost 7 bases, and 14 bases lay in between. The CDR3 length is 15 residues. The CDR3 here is CASSLVLERRNEQFF. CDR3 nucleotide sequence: TGTGCCAGCAGCTTGGTGTTAGAGAGGCGGAATGAGCAGTTCTTC.

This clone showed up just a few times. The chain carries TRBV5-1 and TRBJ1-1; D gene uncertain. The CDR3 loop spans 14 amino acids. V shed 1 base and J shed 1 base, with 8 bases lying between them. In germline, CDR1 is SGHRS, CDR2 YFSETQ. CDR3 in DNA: TGCGCCAGCAGCTTGACTCGCTCGAACACTGAAGCTTTCTTT. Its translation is CASSLTRSNTEAFF.

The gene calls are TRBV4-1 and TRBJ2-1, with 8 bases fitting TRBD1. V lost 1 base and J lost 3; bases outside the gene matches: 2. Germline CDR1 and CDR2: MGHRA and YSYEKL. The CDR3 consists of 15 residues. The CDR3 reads CASSQGTGIYNEQFF. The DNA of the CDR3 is TGCGCCAGCAGCCAAGGGACAGGGATCTACAATGAGCAGTTCTTC.

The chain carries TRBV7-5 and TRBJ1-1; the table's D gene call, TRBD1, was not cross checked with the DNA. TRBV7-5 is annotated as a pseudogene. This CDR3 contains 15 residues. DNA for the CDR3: TGTGCCAGAAGCCCATGCCCCCCAGGGAACACTGAAGCTTTCTTT. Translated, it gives CARSPCPPGNTEAFF.

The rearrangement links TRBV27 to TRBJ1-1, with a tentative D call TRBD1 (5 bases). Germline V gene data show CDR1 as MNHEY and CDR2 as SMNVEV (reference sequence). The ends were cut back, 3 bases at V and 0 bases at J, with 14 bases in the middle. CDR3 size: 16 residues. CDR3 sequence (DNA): TGTGCCAGCAGTTTCCGGGCAGGGCTTATGAACACTGAAGCTTTCTTT. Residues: CASSFRAGLMNTEAFF.

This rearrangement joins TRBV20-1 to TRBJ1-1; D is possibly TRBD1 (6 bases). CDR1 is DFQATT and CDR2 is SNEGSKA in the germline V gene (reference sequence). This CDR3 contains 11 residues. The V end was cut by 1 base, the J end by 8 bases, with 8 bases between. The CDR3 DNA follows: TGCAGTGCTAGAGGAGGGGGAGAAGCTTTCTTT. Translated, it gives CSARGGGEAFF.

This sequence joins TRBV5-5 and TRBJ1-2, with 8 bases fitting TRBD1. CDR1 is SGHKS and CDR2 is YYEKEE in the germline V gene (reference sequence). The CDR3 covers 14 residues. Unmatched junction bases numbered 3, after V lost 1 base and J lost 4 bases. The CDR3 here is CASSLRQGSYGYTF. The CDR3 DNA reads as TGTGCCAGCAGCTTGAGACAGGGGAGCTATGGCTACACCTTC.

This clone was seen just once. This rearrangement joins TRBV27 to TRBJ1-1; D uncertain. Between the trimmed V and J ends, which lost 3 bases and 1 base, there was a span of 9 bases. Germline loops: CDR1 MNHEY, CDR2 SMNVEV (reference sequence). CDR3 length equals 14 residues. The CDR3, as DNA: TGTGCCAGCAGTTTTCTCGCGGGGAACACTGAAGCTTTCTTT. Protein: CASSFLAGNTEAFF.

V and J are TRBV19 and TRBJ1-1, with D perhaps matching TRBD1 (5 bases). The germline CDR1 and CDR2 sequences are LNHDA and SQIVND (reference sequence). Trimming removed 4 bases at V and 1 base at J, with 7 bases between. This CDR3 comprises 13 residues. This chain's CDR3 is CASSTGKNTEAFF. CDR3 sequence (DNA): TGTGCCAGTAGTACAGGGAAGAACACTGAAGCTTTCTTT.